This T cell receptor beta chain was sequenced during a study of response to subunit inactivated influenza vaccine (dated by TCRdb to the late 2010s). Looking at the study overall: Deep quantitative profiling of the T cell receptor repertoire was used in the study to follow responses to a trivalent subunit inactivated influenza vaccine. What the authors observed across the whole study: It was suggested by the authors that each seasonal influenza vaccination may recruit only a limited number of new T cells.

This clonotype appeared a few times. It lacks a known antigen. The input lacks base qualities; no much larger clone sits a single base away. The library came from RT-PCR. The run used an Illumina HiSeq 2500. The public reads were reanalyzed by TCRdb: fastp trimming at Q25, MiXCR alignment, in-frame beta chains only. When rows share a CDR3 protein, they turn into one entry using the most common DNA and genes. Within this sample are 500,000 to 700,000 distinct CDR3 sequences, with under 25% of them counted one time only. The ten biggest clones cover 2.5% to 3.5% of the sample. Reading the germline V gene gives CDR1 SNHLY and CDR2 FYNNEI. V and J lose 4 bases and 1 base, and a span of 9 bases separates them. The CDR3 measures 14 amino acids from cysteine to phenylalanine. The retained sequence is limited to the CDR3, 42 bases, with the frame set at the first base. These data were likewise used in another study, on T cells expressing NK-cell markers. Taken from the second paper: TCR beta cDNA libraries were made by 5'RACE template switching that added a universal primer site and unique molecular identifiers. Eight donors provided sorted CD3+CD56+NKG2C+, CD3+CD56+NKG2C- and CD3+CD56-NKG2C+ T-cell subsets, whose TCR beta-chain repertoires were profiled. Among the eight sequenced donors, seven were HCMV-seropositive and one was HCMV-seronegative. To restrict sorting to alphabetaTCR-expressing T cells, an anti-gammadeltaTCR antibody was added in several experiments. In more than five donors, the dominant CD3+CD56+NKG2C+ clonotypes were found to rank among the top 10 CD8+ clonotypes and to make up about 1.0-7.5% of CD8+ T cells. Those dominant clonotypes were again the most abundant among CD3+CD56-NKG2C+ cells in four donors, at about 28.3-60.1%. Whether the expanded NKG2C-expressing T cell clones were specific for HCMV antigens remained unclear. The eight sequenced donors were randomly selected healthy volunteers, three men and five women. A commercial ELISA kit detecting HCMV-specific IgG in serum was used to determine HCMV serostatus. Ficoll density gradient centrifugation was used to isolate peripheral blood mononuclear cells from blood. CD4+ and CD8+ T cells were isolated from PBMC by magnetic immunoseparation with Miltenyi isolation kits. Synthesis of cDNA was primed from the TCR beta constant segment and was followed by two consecutive PCR amplification steps. Illumina HiSeq 2000/2500, MiSeq or NextSeq was used to sequence libraries as 2 x 150 bp reads. MIGEC was used to demultiplex reads and group the reads by UMI, and MiTCR was used to assemble and quantify clonotypes. To remove erroneous sequences, TCR cDNA sequences were retained only when supported by two or more reads. The tcR package was used for downstream repertoire analysis, and clonotypes were matched between fractions using CDR3 nucleotide sequence together with V segment. VDJmatch was used to annotate antigen specificity against VDJdb, with one amino acid substitution allowed in CDR3.

This specimen consisted of CD4+ T cells sorted from PBMCs, obtained 11 to 12 days after vaccination. This sequence originates from a man aged 50 to 59 who received an inactivated influenza vaccine. Donor details come from another sample of the same person, matched by shared clones. The chain couples TRBV2 to TRBJ2-3; a tentative D match to TRBD2 spans 6 bases. CDR3 loop: CASSGRGRTDTQYF. The DNA sequence is as follows: TGTGCCAGCAGTGGGAGGGGCCGCACAGATACGCAGTATTTT. With all but the CDR3 taken from the reference TRBV2 and TRBJ2-3 genes, the full variable domain is: EPEVTQTPSHQVTQMGQEVILRCVPISNHLYFYWYRQILGQKVEFLVSFYNNEISEKSEIFDDQFSVERPDGSNFTLKIRSTKLEDSAMYFCASSGRGRTDTQYFGPGTRLTVL.